The rows below give T cell receptor beta chains drawn from one sample of a study of blood T cell repertoires in COVID-19. Assay used: immunoSEQ multiplex PCR; TCRdb lists only in-frame clones, some missing. This sample has roughly 300,000 clones, with 80% to 90% found just once. The sequenced sample was PBMCs or T cells enriched from blood (not recorded which). The origin of the receptors is a woman aged 30 to 39 who had recovered from COVID-19. The CDR3 runs from the conserved cysteine through the conserved F or W. D genes are given only for firm matches. Rows may omit the clone size; those that give it use once, few, many or a size class.

len: 17; d_gene: TRBD1; j_gene: TRBJ1-2; v_gene: TRBV2; abundance: once; CDR3aa: CASSSRQGSPGGRGYTF; CDR3nt: TGTGCCAGCAGTTCGAGACAGGGTTCGCCCGGGGGTAGGGGCTACACCTTC
len: 16; d_gene: TRBD2; j_gene: TRBJ2-1; v_gene: TRBV7-9; abundance: once; CDR3aa: CASSAASGGPYNEQFF; CDR3nt: TGTGCCAGCAGCGCGGCCAGCGGGGGACCCTACAATGAGCAGTTCTTC
len: 14; d_gene: TRBD1; j_gene: TRBJ1-2; v_gene: TRBV9; abundance: -; CDR3aa: CASSSPDRGRGYTF; CDR3nt: TGTGCCAGCAGCTCCCCGGACAGGGGGAGAGGCTACACCTTC
len: 14; d_gene: TRBD1; j_gene: TRBJ2-7; v_gene: TRBV7-9; abundance: once; CDR3aa: CASSSDRLYYEQYF; CDR3nt: TGTGCCAGCAGTTCGGACAGGCTTTACTACGAGCAGTACTTC
len: 13; d_gene: -; j_gene: TRBJ1-5; v_gene: TRBV28; abundance: -; CDR3aa: CASYTNSNQPQHF; CDR3nt: TGTGCGTCTTACACAAATAGCAATCAGCCCCAGCATTTT
len: 18; d_gene: -; j_gene: TRBJ1-5; v_gene: TRBV19; abundance: -; CDR3aa: CASSNLRGGLLSNQPQHF; CDR3nt: TGTGCCAGTAGTAACTTGAGAGGCGGACTTTTGAGCAATCAGCCCCAGCATTTT
len: 16; d_gene: -; j_gene: TRBJ2-1; v_gene: TRBV4-1; abundance: -; CDR3aa: CASSQAGGPPYNEQFF; CDR3nt: TGCGCCAGCAGCCAAGCGGGGGGCCCCCCTTACAATGAGCAGTTCTTC
len: 14; d_gene: TRBD2; j_gene: TRBJ2-7; v_gene: TRBV15; abundance: once; CDR3aa: CATSRKRGGGEQYF; CDR3nt: TGTGCCACCAGCAGGAAGCGGGGGGGCGGCGAGCAGTACTTC
len: 15; d_gene: TRBD2; j_gene: TRBJ2-3; v_gene: TRBV19; abundance: -; CDR3aa: CASSTTSGGADTQYF; CDR3nt: TGTGCCAGTAGTACGACTAGCGGGGGGGCGGATACGCAGTATTTT
len: 16; d_gene: TRBD1; j_gene: TRBJ1-6; v_gene: TRBV6-1; abundance: -; CDR3aa: CASSEWAGGFNSPLHF; CDR3nt: TGTGCCAGCAGTGAATGGGCAGGGGGTTTTAATTCACCCCTCCACTTT
len: 13; d_gene: -; j_gene: TRBJ2-3; v_gene: TRBV7-9; abundance: -; CDR3aa: CASSLEATDTQYF; CDR3nt: TGTGCCAGCAGCTTGGAGGCCACAGATACGCAGTATTTT
len: 15; d_gene: -; j_gene: TRBJ2-1; v_gene: TRBV7-3; abundance: -; CDR3aa: CASSFDRSTYNEQFF; CDR3nt: TGTGCCAGCAGCTTCGACAGGTCGACCTACAATGAGCAGTTCTTC
len: 16; d_gene: TRBD2; j_gene: TRBJ2-1; v_gene: TRBV5-1; abundance: -; CDR3aa: CASSLGGGGAFNEQFF; CDR3nt: TGCGCCAGCAGCTTGGGTGGCGGGGGGGCCTTCAATGAGCAGTTCTTC
len: 14; d_gene: TRBD1; j_gene: TRBJ2-7; v_gene: TRBV30; abundance: -; CDR3aa: CAWSAHIDRDEQYF; CDR3nt: TGTGCCTGGAGTGCCCACATAGACAGGGACGAGCAGTACTTC
len: 15; d_gene: TRBD1; j_gene: TRBJ1-5; v_gene: TRBV2; abundance: -; CDR3aa: CASSGSAGGNQPQHF; CDR3nt: TGTGCCAGCAGTGGTTCGGCAGGGGGCAACCAGCCCCAGCATTTT
len: 15; d_gene: TRBD2; j_gene: TRBJ2-1; v_gene: TRBV3-1/TRBV3-2; abundance: -; CDR3aa: CASSQVAGGLGEQFF; CDR3nt: TGTGCCAGCAGCCAAGTCGCGGGGGGGCTCGGTGAGCAGTTCTTC
len: 19; d_gene: TRBD2; j_gene: TRBJ2-1; v_gene: TRBV3-1/TRBV3-2; abundance: once; CDR3aa: CASSQDVLAKRGQNNEQFF; CDR3nt: TGTGCCAGCAGCCAAGATGTATTGGCGAAGCGGGGCCAAAACAATGAGCAGTTCTTC
len: 13; d_gene: -; j_gene: TRBJ2-2; v_gene: TRBV3-1/TRBV3-2; abundance: -; CDR3aa: CASSRASTGELFF; CDR3nt: TGTGCCAGCAGCCGGGCCTCCACCGGGGAGCTGTTTTTT
len: 15; d_gene: -; j_gene: TRBJ1-2; v_gene: TRBV15; abundance: -; CDR3aa: CATSREGGQSYGYTF; CDR3nt: TGTGCCACCAGCAGAGAGGGAGGGCAATCCTATGGCTACACCTTC
len: 20; d_gene: TRBD1; j_gene: TRBJ2-1; v_gene: TRBV24-1; abundance: -; CDR3aa: CATSDNAGQGLKSSYNEQFF; CDR3nt: TGTGCCACCAGTGACAACGCGGGACAGGGGCTGAAGAGCTCCTACAATGAGCAGTTCTTC
len: 16; d_gene: TRBD2; j_gene: TRBJ2-2; v_gene: TRBV11-2; abundance: -; CDR3aa: CASSLRGVIGTGELFF; CDR3nt: TGTGCCAGCAGCTTACGGGGGGTAATTGGGACCGGGGAGCTGTTTTTT
len: 15; d_gene: -; j_gene: TRBJ1-4; v_gene: TRBV7-9; abundance: -; CDR3aa: CASSLRGKANEKLFF; CDR3nt: TGTGCCAGCAGCTTAAGGGGGAAGGCTAATGAAAAACTGTTTTTT
len: 13; d_gene: TRBD1; j_gene: TRBJ1-2; v_gene: TRBV29-1; abundance: few; CDR3aa: CSGRTGGSYGYTF; CDR3nt: TGCAGCGGGAGGACAGGGGGCAGCTATGGCTACACCTTC